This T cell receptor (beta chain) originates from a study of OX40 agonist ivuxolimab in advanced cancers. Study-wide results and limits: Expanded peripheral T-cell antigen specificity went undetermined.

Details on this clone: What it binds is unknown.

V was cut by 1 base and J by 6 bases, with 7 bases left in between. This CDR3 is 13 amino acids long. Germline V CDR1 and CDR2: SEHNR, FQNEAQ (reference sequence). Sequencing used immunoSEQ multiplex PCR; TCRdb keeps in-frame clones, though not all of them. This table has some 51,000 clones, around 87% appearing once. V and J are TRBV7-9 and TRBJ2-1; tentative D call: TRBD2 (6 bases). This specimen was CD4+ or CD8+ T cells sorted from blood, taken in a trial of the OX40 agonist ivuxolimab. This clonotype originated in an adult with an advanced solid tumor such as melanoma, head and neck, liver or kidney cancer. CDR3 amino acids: CASSLGGVNEQFF. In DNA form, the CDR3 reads TGTGCCAGCAGCTTAGGCGGGGTCAATGAGCAGTTCTTC.